Listed here is a single T cell receptor beta chain. The data derive from a study of OX40 agonist ivuxolimab in advanced cancers. The V gene lost 3 bases and the J gene lost 2 bases, with 11 bases spanning the gap. The germline V gene encodes CDR1 KGHSH and CDR2 LQKENI. There are 14 residues in the CDR3. Assay used: immunoSEQ multiplex PCR; TCRdb lists only in-frame clones, some missing. Here the sample spans approximately 74,000 clones, 90% being singletons. The V call is TRBV18, the J call TRBJ2-7; no clear D gene. The starting material was CD4+ or CD8+ T cells sorted from blood, obtained in a trial of the OX40 agonist ivuxolimab. The receptor comes from an adult with an advanced solid tumor such as melanoma, head and neck, liver or kidney cancer. In DNA, the CDR3 is TGTGCCAGCTCACCCCCGTCCGTTACCTACGAGCAGTACTTC. Translating gives CASSPPSVTYEQYF.